This TCR beta chain was identified during a study of control samples from healthy donors and cancer patients. Per germline, CDR1 MNHNS and CDR2 SASEGT. The CDR3 length is 16 residues. Deletions cut 0 bases from V and 5 bases from J, with 16 bases between. This clone was detected once. Data came from immunoSEQ multiplex PCR; TCRdb stores just in-frame clones and leaves some out. The profile shows 20,000 or so clones, more than 75% of them singletons. This TCR was sampled from a woman aged 55 to 70 with head and neck cancer. Sequenced input: PBMCs. This chain joins TRBV6-1 and TRBJ2-5; D possibly corresponds to TRBD2 (6 bases). CDR3 nucleotide sequence: TGTGCCAGCAGTGAAGCGGTAACTACCCGGGAGGAGACCCAGTACTTC. This gives the protein CASSEAVTTREETQYF.